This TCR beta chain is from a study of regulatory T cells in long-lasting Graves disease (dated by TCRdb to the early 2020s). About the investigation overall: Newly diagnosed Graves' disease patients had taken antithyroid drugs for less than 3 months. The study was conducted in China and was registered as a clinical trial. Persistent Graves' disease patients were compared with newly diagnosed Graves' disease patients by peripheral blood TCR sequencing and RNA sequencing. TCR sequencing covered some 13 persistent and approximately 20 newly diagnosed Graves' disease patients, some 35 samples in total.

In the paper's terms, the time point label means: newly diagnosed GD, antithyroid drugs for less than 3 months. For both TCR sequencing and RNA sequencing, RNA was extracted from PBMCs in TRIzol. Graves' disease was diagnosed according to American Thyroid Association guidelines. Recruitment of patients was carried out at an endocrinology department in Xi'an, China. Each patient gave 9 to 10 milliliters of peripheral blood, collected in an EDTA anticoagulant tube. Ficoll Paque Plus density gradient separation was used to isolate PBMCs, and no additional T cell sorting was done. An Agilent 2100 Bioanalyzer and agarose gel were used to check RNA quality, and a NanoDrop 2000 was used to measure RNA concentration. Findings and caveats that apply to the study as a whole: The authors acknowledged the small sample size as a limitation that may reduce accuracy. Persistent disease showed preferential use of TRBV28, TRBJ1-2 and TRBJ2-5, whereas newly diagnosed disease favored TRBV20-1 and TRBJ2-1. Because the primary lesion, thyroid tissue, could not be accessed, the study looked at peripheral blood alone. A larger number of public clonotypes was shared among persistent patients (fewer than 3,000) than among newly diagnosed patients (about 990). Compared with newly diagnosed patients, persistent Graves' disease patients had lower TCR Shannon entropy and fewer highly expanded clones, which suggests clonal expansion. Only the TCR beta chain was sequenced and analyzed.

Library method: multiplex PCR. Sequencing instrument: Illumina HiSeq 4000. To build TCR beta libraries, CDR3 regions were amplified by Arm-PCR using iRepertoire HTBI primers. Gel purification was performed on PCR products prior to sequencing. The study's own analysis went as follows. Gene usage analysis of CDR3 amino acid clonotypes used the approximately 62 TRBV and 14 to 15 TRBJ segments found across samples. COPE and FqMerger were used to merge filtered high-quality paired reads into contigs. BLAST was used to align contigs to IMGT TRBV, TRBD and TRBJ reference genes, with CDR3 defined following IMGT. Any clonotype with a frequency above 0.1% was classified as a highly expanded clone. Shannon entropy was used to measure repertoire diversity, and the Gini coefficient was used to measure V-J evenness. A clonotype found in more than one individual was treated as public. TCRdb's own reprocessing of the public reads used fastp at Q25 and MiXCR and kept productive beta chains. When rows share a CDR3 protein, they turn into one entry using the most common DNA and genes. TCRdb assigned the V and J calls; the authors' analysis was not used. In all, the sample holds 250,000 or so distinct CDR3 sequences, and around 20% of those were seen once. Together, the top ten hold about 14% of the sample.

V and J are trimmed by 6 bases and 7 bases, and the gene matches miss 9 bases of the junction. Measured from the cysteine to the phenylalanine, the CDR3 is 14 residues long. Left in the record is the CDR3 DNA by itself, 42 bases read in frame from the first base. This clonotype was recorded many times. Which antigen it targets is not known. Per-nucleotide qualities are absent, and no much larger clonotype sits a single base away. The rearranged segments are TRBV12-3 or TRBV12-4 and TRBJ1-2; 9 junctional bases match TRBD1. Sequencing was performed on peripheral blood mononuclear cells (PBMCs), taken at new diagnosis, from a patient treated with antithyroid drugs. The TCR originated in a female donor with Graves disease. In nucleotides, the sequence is TGTGCCAGCAGCCAGGACAGGGGCAAACGTGGCTACACCTTC. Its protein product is CASSQDRGKRGYTF.